The text below deals with one TCR beta chain. Antigen: not known. CDR3 size: 12 residues. V was trimmed by 7 bases and J by 2 bases, leaving 8 bases between them. These data come from a study of T cell repertoires in cytomegalovirus infection. One entry per CDR3 protein, called by TCRdb with MiXCR from the reads. The table includes some 700,000 distinct CDR3 sequences, roughly 33% detected once. Study-wide points: The cumulative frequency of public TCR beta families distinguished individuals who carried CMV together with the relevant HLA.

The sample consisted of cultured PBMCs, taken from culture after CMV antigen stimulation. This sequence joins TRBV12-3 or TRBV12-4 and TRBJ1-2; D possibly corresponds to TRBD1 (6 bases). The origin of this receptor is a human donor in good health (CMV status not recorded). Some clones in this sample may be carry-over from other donors' samples. The CDR3 sequence is CASTGQNYGYTF. CDR3 nucleotide sequence: TGTGCCAGCACCGGACAGAACTATGGCTACACCTTC.